The rows below give T cell receptor beta chains drawn from one sample of a study of cytomegalovirus exposure and HLA in healthy donors. Produced via immunoSEQ multiplex PCR; TCRdb's table is partial and in-frame only. The sample has around 190,000 clones, around 73% seen once. Sequencing was performed on PBMCs. These receptors were taken from a young woman in good health and CMV-seronegative. Both conserved end residues are part of each CDR3. Fields, in order: J gene, V gene, D gene, CDR3 DNA, CDR3 protein. D genes are given only for firm matches.

TRBJ1-3 | TRBV5-4 | . | TGTGCCAGCAGCTTGGGGGCAGGGTCTGGAAACACCATATATTTT | CASSLGAGSGNTIYF
TRBJ1-1 | TRBV14 | . | TGTGCCAGCAGCTCACAGCACAGGCTGGACACTGAAGCTTTCTTT | CASSSQHRLDTEAFF
TRBJ1-6 | TRBV7-9 | . | TGTGCCAGCAGCTTATATCGGGGGGCTGATTCACCCCTCCACTTT | CASSLYRGADSPLHF
TRBJ2-7 | TRBV7-8 | . | TGTGCCAGCAGCTTAACGTATTGGGGCCTCCCGGGCGAGCAGTACTTC | CASSLTYWGLPGEQYF
TRBJ1-1 | TRBV7-2 | . | TGTGCCAGCAGCTTAGAGAGGAACACTGAAGCTTTCTTT | CASSLERNTEAFF
TRBJ2-5 | TRBV5-1 | TRBD2 | TGCGCCAGCGCTTTCAGCGGGGGCCACCAAGAGACCCAGTACTTC | CASAFSGGHQETQYF
TRBJ1-1 | TRBV19 | . | TGTGCCAGTAGTCTAAAAAACAGGGAAGGGGAGACTGAAGCTTTCTTT | CASSLKNREGETEAFF
TRBJ2-7 | TRBV6-5 | . | TGTGCCAGCAGTTACTCCAGCAGCGGCGAGCAGTACTTC | CASSYSSSGEQYF
TRBJ2-1 | TRBV7-7 | . | TGTGCCAGCAGTTCCAACTACTACAATGAGCAGTTCTTC | CASSSNYYNEQFF
TRBJ2-5 | TRBV5-6 | TRBD2 | TGTGCCAGCAGCTTCCCTAGCGGCCAAGAGACCCAGTACTTC | CASSFPSGQETQYF
TRBJ2-1 | TRBV29-1 | . | TGCAGCGTTGAAAATGGCAACTACAATGAGCAGTTCTTC | CSVENGNYNEQFF
TRBJ1-4 | TRBV27 | . | TGTGCCAGCAGTTTCCTCAGCAGGCCAACCTCTGCAACTAATGAAAAACTGTTTTTT | CASSFLSRPTSATNEKLFF
TRBJ2-5 | TRBV2 | TRBD2 | TGTGCCAGCAGTGAAGCGTCCATAGCGGGAGGGGGGGAGACCCAGTACTTC | CASSEASIAGGGETQYF
TRBJ2-1 | TRBV6-5 | TRBD1 | TGTGCCAGCAGCCCAGGGACAGAAGCCTACAATGAGCAGTTCTTC | CASSPGTEAYNEQFF
TRBJ1-5 | TRBV6-1 | . | TGTGCCAGCAGTCCGCAGGCGGGGAGCAATCAGCCCCAGCATTTT | CASSPQAGSNQPQHF
TRBJ2-1 | TRBV7-9 | TRBD1 | TGTGCCAGCAGCCATGACAGGGCTGATGAACAGTTCTTC | CASSHDRADEQFF
TRBJ2-7 | TRBV14 | . | TGTGCCAGCAGCTTCAATCCTCCAGGGGCTTTTTCCGAGCAGTACTTC | CASSFNPPGAFSEQYF
TRBJ1-1 | TRBV19 | . | TGTGCCAGTACATTCAGGGGAGTTAGGACTGAAGCTTTCTTT | CASTFRGVRTEAFF
TRBJ2-3 | TRBV5-1 | TRBD2 | TGCGCCAGCAGCATTGGGGGGGGCACAGATACGCAGTATTTT | CASSIGGGTDTQYF
TRBJ2-5 | TRBV4-1 | . | TGCGCCAGCAGATCGCTAGGGAGGCGAGAGACCCAGTACTTC | CASRSLGRRETQYF
TRBJ1-2 | TRBV30 | . | TGTGCCTGGAGTTTCGACAGGCCGTCCAAAGGTGGCTACACCTTC | CAWSFDRPSKGGYTF
TRBJ1-4 | TRBV15 | TRBD1 | TGTGCCACCAGCACAAAGACAGGGGTAAATGAAAAACTGTTTTTT | CATSTKTGVNEKLFF
TRBJ1-5 | TRBV23-1 | TRBD1 | TGCGCCAGCAGTCAAGGTGCGGGACAGGGGAATCAGCCCCAGCATTTT | CASSQGAGQGNQPQHF
TRBJ2-7 | TRBV4-1 | TRBD1 | TGCGCCAGCAGCCAAGACGGGGGACAGGGGGGCTACGAGCAGTACTTC | CASSQDGGQGGYEQYF
TRBJ1-1 | TRBV9 | . | TGTGCCAGCAGCGTAGATGTCAGAATGAACACTGAAGCTTTCTTT | CASSVDVRMNTEAFF
TRBJ2-5 | TRBV10-3 | TRBD1 | TGTGCCATCAGGACAGGGGGCGAGGAGACCCAGTACTTC | CAIRTGGEETQYF
TRBJ1-2 | TRBV5-4 | TRBD1 | TGTGCCAGCAGTCTTGGGGGACAGGGGGCCCCCGGCTACACCTTC | CASSLGGQGAPGYTF
TRBJ2-6 | TRBV27 | . | TGTGCCAGCAGTTTATCCCCGCGGTTTGTCCTGACTTTC | CASSLSPRFVLTF
TRBJ1-1 | TRBV5-1 | TRBD1 | TGCGCCAGCAGCCCCAACAGGGGAACGAACACTGAAGCTTTCTTT | CASSPNRGTNTEAFF
TRBJ2-3 | TRBV6-4 | TRBD1 | TGTGCCAGCAGTGTCAGGGGGCTCCCGGGTGCAGATACGCAGTATTTT | CASSVRGLPGADTQYF